The clone carrying this TCR beta chain was detected ten times or more. The antigen is unknown. The germline CDR1 and CDR2 sequences are SNHLY and FYNNEI. Trimming stripped 6 bases from V and 4 bases from J, with 16 bases between. The CDR3 is made up of 15 amino acids. These data belong to a study of blood T cells in healthy people across ages. Study findings and constraints: The unsorted PBMCs prevented any conclusive comparison of naive versus antigen-experienced cells. Unknown CMV status may confound age-related changes in expanded clones.

Then a second PCR, running roughly 6 to 11 cycles, was carried out with a sample-barcoded 5' primer and a J-beta primer mix. TCRdb itself ran the 5' RACE reads through MiXCR, one entry per CDR3 protein. The data hold approximately 810,000 distinct CDR3 sequences, with 29% observed a single time. The chain couples TRBV2 to TRBJ2-1; D may be TRBD2 (6 bases). Sequencing was carried out using blood. The receptor comes from a woman older than 75 in good health. In DNA, the CDR3 is TGTGCCAGCAGCTTGACACCTCGGGGGTACAATGAGCAGTTCTTC. Amino acids: CASSLTPRGYNEQFF.